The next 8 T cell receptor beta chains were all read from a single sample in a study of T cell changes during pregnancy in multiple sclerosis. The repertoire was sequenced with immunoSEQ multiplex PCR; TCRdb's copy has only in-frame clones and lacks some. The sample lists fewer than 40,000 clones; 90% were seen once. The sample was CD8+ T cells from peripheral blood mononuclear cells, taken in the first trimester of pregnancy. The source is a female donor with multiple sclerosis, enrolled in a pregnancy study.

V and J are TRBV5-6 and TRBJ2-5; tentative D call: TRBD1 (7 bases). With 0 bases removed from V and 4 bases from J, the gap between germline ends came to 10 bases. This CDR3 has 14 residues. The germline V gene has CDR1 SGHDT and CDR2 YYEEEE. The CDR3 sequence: CASSLGQGGETQYF. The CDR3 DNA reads TGTGCCAGCAGCTTGGGGCAGGGGGGAGAGACCCAGTACTTC.

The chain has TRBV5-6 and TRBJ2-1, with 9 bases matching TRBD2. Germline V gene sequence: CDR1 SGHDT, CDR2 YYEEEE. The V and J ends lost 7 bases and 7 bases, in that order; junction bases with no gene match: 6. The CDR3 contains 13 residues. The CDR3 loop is CASRGGDGNEQFF. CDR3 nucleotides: TGTGCCAGCCGCGGGGGGGACGGGAATGAGCAGTTCTTC. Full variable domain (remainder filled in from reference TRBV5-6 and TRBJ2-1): DAGVTQSPTHLIKTRGQQVTLRCSPKSGHDTVSWYQQALGQGPQFIFQYYEEEERQRGNFPDRFSGHQFPNYSSELNVNALLLGDSALYLCASRGGDGNEQFFGPGTRLTVL.

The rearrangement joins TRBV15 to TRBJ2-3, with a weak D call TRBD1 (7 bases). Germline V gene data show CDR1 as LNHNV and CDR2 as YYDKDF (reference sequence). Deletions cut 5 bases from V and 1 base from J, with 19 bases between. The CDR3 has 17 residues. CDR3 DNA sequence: TGTGCCACCAGCGGCAAGCCCAGGGGGGCGGGCACAGATACGCAGTATTTT. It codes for CATSGKPRGAGTDTQYF.

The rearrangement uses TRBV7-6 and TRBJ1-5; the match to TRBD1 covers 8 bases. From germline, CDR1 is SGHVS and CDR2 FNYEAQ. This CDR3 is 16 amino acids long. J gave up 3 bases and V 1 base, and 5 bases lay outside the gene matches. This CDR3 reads CASSLGGTGANQPQHF. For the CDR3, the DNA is TGTGCCAGCAGCTTAGGCGGGACAGGCGCCAATCAGCCCCAGCATTTT.

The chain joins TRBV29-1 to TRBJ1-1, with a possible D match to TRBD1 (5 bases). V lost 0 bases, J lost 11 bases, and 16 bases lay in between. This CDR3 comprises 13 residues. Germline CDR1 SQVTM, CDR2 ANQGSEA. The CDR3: CSVEDAVGGLAFF. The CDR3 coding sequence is TGCAGCGTTGAAGATGCTGTTGGGGGGTTGGCTTTCTTT.

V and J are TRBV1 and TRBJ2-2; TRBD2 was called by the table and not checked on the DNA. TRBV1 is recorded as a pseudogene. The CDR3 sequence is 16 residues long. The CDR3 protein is CTSSQATGLYTGELFF. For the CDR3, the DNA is TGCACCAGCAGCCAAGCCACGGGACTCTACACCGGGGAGCTGTTTTTT.

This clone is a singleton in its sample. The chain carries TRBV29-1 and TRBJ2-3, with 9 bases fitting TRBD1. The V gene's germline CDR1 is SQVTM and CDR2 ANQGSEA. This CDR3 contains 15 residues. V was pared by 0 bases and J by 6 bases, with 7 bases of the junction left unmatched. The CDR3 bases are TGCAGCGTTGAAGATAGGGACAGGGATCGCGATACGCAGTATTTT. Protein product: CSVEDRDRDRDTQYF.

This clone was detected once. The CDR3 spells CASSLGWQDGYTF. In nucleotides, the CDR3 is TGTGCCAGCAGCTTAGGCTGGCAGGATGGCTACACCTTC. The chain combines TRBV13 with TRBJ1-2; no clear D. Germline V lookup: CDR1 PRHDT, CDR2 FYEKMQ (reference sequence). The CDR3 sequence is 13 residues long. The V end was cut by 0 bases, the J end by 6 bases, with 8 bases between.